These 14 T cell receptor beta chains originate from one sample sequenced in a study of T cell repertoires in cytomegalovirus infection. The antigens for these receptors are not known. In TCRdb, the reads were re-called with MiXCR into one record per CDR3 protein. The repertoire includes about a million distinct CDR3 sequences, roughly 31% of them detected once, and 13% sits in the top ten. The sequencing here drew on cultured CD8+ T cells from PBMCs, taken from culture after CMV antigen stimulation. The receptors were sampled from a human donor in good health (CMV status not recorded). Some clones in this sample may be carry-over from other donors' samples.

This clonotype was counted between two and nine times. This chain links TRBV7-9 with TRBJ1-2; 9 bases match TRBD1. This CDR3 spans 19 amino acids. Germline V gives CDR1 SEHNR, CDR2 FQNEAQ (reference sequence). The V segment lost 1 base and the J segment 1 base; nucleotides outside the gene matches: 13. CDR3 sequence (DNA): TGTGCCAGCAGCTTAGGGGTCCCGGGACAGGGAATATTTAACTATGGCTACACCTTC. Protein: CASSLGVPGQGIFNYGYTF. Drawing the rest from reference TRBV7-9 and TRBJ1-2, the complete variable domain is DTGVSQNPRHKITKRGQNVTFRCDPISEHNRLYWYRQTLGQGPEFLTYFQNEAQLEKSRLLSDRFSAERPKGSFSTLEIQRTEQGDSAMYLCASSLGVPGQGIFNYGYTFGSGTRLTVV.

Concerning this clonotype itself: A much larger clone lies one base from this, so it may be a read error. J is TRBJ2-3 and V is TRBV12-5; 8 nucleotides match TRBD1. CDR1 is LGHNT, CDR2 FRNRAP, per germline. The CDR3 contains 17 residues. CDR3 region: CARGFSTDRGGTDTQYF. As DNA, the CDR3 is TGTGCTAGGGGTTTCTCAACAGACAGGGGCGGTACAGATACGCAGTATTTT.

This clonotype was counted a few times. The gene calls are TRBV7-8 and TRBJ2-3; TRBD1 matches at 10 bases. The V gene end was trimmed by 4 bases and the J gene end by 3 bases; junction bases not matched to a gene: 22. This CDR3 has 21 amino acids. Germline-derived CDR1 and CDR2 are SGHVS and FQNEAQ. CDR3 sequence: CASSSVNDRGPTWYATDTQYF. DNA for the CDR3: TGTGCCAGCAGCTCAGTGAATGACAGGGGGCCCACTTGGTATGCTACAGATACGCAGTATTTT.

CDR3 nucleotide sequence: TGTGCCAGCAGTTTTGAGGTAGGGGTTAACACTGAAGCTTTCTTT. Translating it yields CASSFEVGVNTEAFF. The chain employs TRBV12-3 or TRBV12-4 and TRBJ1-1; possibly TRBD1 for D (5 bases). V dropped 3 bases and J dropped 2 bases, with 13 bases sitting between them. The CDR3 consists of 15 residues.

V is TRBV2 and J is TRBJ1-5; tentatively, D is TRBD1 (5 bases). CDR1 is SNHLY and CDR2 is FYNNEI in the germline V gene. This CDR3 region has 18 residues. Trimming removed 2 bases at V and 0 bases at J, with 17 bases between. CDR3 sequence (DNA): TGTGCCAGCAGTGAAACAGGACGGAATTCGAATAGCAATCAGCCCCAGCATTTT. Protein sequence: CASSETGRNSNSNQPQHF.

This clonotype was recorded a few times. The chain is built from TRBV4-3 and TRBJ1-2, with a weak D call TRBD1 (5 bases). Per the germline V gene, CDR1 is LGHNA and CDR2 is YSLEER. The CDR3 extends over 15 amino acids. Deletions cut 1 base from V and 4 bases from J, with 13 bases between. Written as DNA, the CDR3 is TGCGCCAGCAGCCAAGTCCCGGGGCCAGGCTATGGCTACACCTTC. It translates to CASSQVPGPGYGYTF.

This clonotype was observed many times. The chain uses TRBV7-2 and TRBJ2-7; a weak D match, TRBD1 (5 bases). Germline CDR1 is SGHTA and CDR2 is FQGNSA. The CDR3 is 15 amino acids. Deletions cut 0 bases from V and 0 bases from J, with 9 bases between. DNA for the CDR3: TGTGCCAGCAGCTTAGCAAGGGGCAGCTCCTACGAGCAGTACTTC. As protein: CASSLARGSSYEQYF.

This clonotype has at least ten counts. V is TRBV7-9 and J is TRBJ2-1, with D hard to call. Germline V gene sequence: CDR1 SEHNR, CDR2 FQNEAQ (reference sequence). V gave up 5 bases and J gave up 10 bases, with 9 bases separating them. CDR3 size: 11 residues. CDR3 residues: CASSHEQEQFF. The DNA for the CDR3 is TGTGCCAGCAGCCACGAACAGGAGCAGTTCTTC.

This clonotype was recorded many times. CDR3 sequence: CASSTQGAWVYGYTF. The CDR3 DNA reads as TGTGCCAGCAGCACCCAGGGGGCTTGGGTCTATGGCTACACCTTC. This chain joins TRBV7-2 and TRBJ1-2, with 8 bases aligning to TRBD1. Germline-derived CDR1 and CDR2 are SGHTA and FQGNSA. V lost 5 bases and J lost 4; bases outside the gene matches: 9. The CDR3 loop spans 15 amino acids.

The sample holds a few counts of this clonotype. This sequence joins TRBV7-3 and TRBJ2-1; perhaps TRBD1 as D (5 bases). The V end lost 3 bases, the J end lost 8 bases, and 14 bases lay between the germline ends. The V gene's germline CDR1 is SGHTA and CDR2 FQGTGA. CDR3 size: 14 residues. The CDR3 region is CASSLTDSKDEQFF. DNA for the CDR3: TGTGCCAGCAGCTTGACAGACTCTAAGGATGAGCAGTTCTTC.

The gene calls are TRBV6-6 and TRBJ2-3, with TRBD1 as a possible D gene (6 bases). Germline CDR1 MNHNY, CDR2 SVGAGI (reference sequence). This CDR3 region has 14 residues. Trimming cost V 7 bases and J 2 bases, with 13 bases left between them. This CDR3 reads CASTRVGATDTQYF. CDR3 DNA sequence: TGTGCCAGCACCAGGGTGGGGGCCACAGATACGCAGTATTTT.

This clonotype was picked up a small number of times. V gene TRBV27 combines with J gene TRBJ1-1; weak D call: TRBD1 (6 bases). There are 13 residues in the CDR3. Per germline, CDR1 MNHEY and CDR2 SMNVEV (reference sequence). V was pared by 0 bases and J by 7 bases, with 9 bases between. CDR3 region: CASSLSRGGEAFF. CDR3 DNA: TGTGCCAGCAGTTTATCGAGGGGGGGTGAAGCTTTCTTT.

This clonotype came up once. The chain links TRBV5-1 to TRBJ1-4; 7 positions match TRBD1. This CDR3 spans 14 amino acids. Germline V gene lookup returns CDR1 SGHRS and CDR2 YFSETQ. The V and J ends lost 4 bases and 10 bases, in that order; junction bases with no gene match: 10. CDR3 coding DNA: TGCGCCAGCAGCCCCGGGACAGCCTTTGTAAAACTGTTTTTT. It yields the protein CASSPGTAFVKLFF.

Only a few counts were recorded for this clonotype. This rearrangement joins TRBV7-9 to TRBJ2-7, with D maybe TRBD1 (6 bases). Germline CDR1 reads SEHNR; CDR2 reads FQNEAQ (reference sequence). Trimming pared 5 bases from V and 2 bases from J, leaving 13 bases between. CDR3 length equals 14 residues. The CDR3 region is CASSPAGVAYEQYF. The DNA for the CDR3 is TGTGCCAGCAGCCCAGCAGGGGTTGCCTACGAGCAGTACTTC.